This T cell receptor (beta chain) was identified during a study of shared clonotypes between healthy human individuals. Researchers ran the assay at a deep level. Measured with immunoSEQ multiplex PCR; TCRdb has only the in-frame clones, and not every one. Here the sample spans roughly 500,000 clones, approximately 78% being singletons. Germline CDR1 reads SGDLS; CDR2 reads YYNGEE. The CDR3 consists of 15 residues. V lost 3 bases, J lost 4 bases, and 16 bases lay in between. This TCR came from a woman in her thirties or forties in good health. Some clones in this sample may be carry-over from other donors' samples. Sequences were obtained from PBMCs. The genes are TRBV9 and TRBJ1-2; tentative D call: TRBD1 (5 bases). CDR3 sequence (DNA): TGTGCCAGCAGCGGAGAGTCGGGGACGGCCTATGGCTACACCTTC. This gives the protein CASSGESGTAYGYTF.